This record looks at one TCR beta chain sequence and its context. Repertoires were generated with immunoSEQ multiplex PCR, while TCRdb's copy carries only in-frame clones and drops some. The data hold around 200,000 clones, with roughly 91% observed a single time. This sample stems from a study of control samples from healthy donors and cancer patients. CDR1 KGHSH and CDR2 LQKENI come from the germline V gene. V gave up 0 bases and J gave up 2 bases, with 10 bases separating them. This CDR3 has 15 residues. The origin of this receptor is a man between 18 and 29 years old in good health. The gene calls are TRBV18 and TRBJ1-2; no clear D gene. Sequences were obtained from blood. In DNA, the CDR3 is TGTGCCAGCTCACCACCAACCCGATTAAACTATGGCTACACCTTC. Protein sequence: CASSPPTRLNYGYTF.